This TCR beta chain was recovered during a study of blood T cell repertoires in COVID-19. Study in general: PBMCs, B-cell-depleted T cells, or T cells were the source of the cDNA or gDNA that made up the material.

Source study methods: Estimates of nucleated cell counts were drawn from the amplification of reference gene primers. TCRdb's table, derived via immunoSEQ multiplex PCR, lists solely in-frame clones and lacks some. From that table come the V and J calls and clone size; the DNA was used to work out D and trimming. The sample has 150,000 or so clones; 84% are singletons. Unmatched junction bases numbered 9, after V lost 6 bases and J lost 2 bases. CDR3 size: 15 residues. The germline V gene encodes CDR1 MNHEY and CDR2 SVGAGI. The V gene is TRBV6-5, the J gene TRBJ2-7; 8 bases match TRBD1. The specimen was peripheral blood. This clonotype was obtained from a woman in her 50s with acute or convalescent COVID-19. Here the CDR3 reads CASRRTGTGAYEQYF. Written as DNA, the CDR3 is TGTGCCAGCAGGCGCACCGGGACAGGAGCCTACGAGCAGTACTTC.